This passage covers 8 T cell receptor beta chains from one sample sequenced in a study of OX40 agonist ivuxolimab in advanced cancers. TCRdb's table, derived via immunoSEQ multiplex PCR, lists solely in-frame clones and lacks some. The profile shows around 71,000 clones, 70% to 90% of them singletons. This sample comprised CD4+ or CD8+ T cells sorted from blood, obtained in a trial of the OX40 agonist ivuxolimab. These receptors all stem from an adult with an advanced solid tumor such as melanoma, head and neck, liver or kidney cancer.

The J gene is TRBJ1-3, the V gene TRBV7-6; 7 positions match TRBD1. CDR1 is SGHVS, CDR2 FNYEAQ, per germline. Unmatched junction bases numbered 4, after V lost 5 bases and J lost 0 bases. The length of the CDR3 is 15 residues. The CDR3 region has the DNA TGTGCCAGCAGCCCACAGGGGTACTCTGGAAACACCATATATTTT. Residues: CASSPQGYSGNTIYF. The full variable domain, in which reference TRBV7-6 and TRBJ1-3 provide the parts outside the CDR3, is GAGVSQSPRYKVTKRGQDVALRCDPISGHVSLYWYRQALGQGPEFLTYFNYEAQQDKSGLPNDRFSAERPEGSISTLTIQRTEQRDSAMYRCASSPQGYSGNTIYFGEGSWLTVV.

Here the CDR3 DNA reads TGTGCCAGCTCAATGACCCTCAATGAGCAGTTCTTC. Encoded protein: CASSMTLNEQFF. This chain connects TRBV18 to TRBJ2-1, with D unresolved. CDR3 length equals 12 residues. The germline V gene has CDR1 KGHSH and CDR2 LQKENI. Trimming removed 5 bases from V and 6 bases from J, with 8 bases in between. The entire variable domain, with the rest obtained from reference TRBV18 and TRBJ2-1, is as follows: NAGVMQNPRHLVRRRGQEARLRCSPMKGHSHVYWYRQLPEEGLKFMVYLQKENIIDESGMPKERFSAEFPKEGPSILRIQQVVRGDSAAYFCASSMTLNEQFFGPGTRLTVL.

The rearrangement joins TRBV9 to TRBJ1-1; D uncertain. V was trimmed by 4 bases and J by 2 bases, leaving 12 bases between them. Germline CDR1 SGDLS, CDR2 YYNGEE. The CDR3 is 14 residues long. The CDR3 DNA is TGTGCCAGCAGCATCCGGGATACCAACACTGAAGCTTTCTTT. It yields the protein CASSIRDTNTEAFF.

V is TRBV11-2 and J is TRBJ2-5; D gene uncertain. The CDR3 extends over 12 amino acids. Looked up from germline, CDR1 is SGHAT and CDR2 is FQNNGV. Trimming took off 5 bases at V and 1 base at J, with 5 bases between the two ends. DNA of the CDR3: TGTGCCAGCAGCCGTCTCCAAGAGACCCAGTACTTC. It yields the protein CASSRLQETQYF.

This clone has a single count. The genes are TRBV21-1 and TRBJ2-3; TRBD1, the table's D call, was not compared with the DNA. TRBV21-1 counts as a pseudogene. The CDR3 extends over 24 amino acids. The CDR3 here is CASSNPRDFRKDRGRGASTDTQYF. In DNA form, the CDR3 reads TGTGCCAGCAGCAATCCCCGAGACTTCCGAAAAGACAGGGGAAGAGGGGCTAGCACAGATACGCAGTATTTT.

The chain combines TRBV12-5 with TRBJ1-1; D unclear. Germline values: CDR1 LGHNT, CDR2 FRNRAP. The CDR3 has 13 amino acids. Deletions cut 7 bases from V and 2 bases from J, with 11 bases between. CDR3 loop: CASASLRNTEAFF. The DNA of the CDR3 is TGTGCTAGTGCTTCACTCAGAAACACTGAAGCTTTCTTT.

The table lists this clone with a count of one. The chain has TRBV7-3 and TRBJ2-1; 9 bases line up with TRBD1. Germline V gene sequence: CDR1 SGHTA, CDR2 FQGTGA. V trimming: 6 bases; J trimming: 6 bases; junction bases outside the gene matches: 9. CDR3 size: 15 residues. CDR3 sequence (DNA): TGTGCCAGCAGTGTGGCGGGACAGGGTTTCAATGAGCAGTTCTTC. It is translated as CASSVAGQGFNEQFF.

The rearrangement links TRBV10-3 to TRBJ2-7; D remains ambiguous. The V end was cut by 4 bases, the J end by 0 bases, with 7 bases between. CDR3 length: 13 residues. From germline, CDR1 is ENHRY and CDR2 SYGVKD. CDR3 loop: CAISGMSSYEQYF. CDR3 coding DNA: TGTGCCATCAGTGGGATGAGCTCCTACGAGCAGTACTTC.